The rows below give T cell receptor beta chains drawn from one sample of a study of glioma-infiltrating T cells after dendritic cell vaccination. Data came from immunoSEQ multiplex PCR; TCRdb stores just in-frame clones and leaves some out. The sample shows 75,000 to 95,000 clones, roughly 84% of them seen only once. The specimen was blood, collected after dendritic cell vaccination. Every receptor here comes from a human donor with glioblastoma. CDR3s include the opening cysteine and the closing phenylalanine or tryptophan. Fields, in order: CDR3 DNA, CDR3 protein, J gene, D gene, clone size, V gene. The D gene is left open where the match is weak. Only part of the rows carry a size: once, few, many, or a class if the clone is expanded.

CDR3 DNA: TGCGCCAGCAGTGAGAGGGACAGGGCTTATTATGGCTACACCTTC; CDR3 protein: CASSERDRAYYGYTF; J gene: TRBJ1-2; D gene: TRBD1; clone size: NA; V gene: TRBV10-1
CDR3 DNA: TGCGCCAGCAGCCAGGGTACGGGGACCGGGGAGCTGTTTTTT; CDR3 protein: CASSQGTGTGELFF; J gene: TRBJ2-2; D gene: NA; clone size: NA; V gene: TRBV4-3
CDR3 DNA: TGTGCCAGCAGCGGCAGCGGGAATCCCTACAATGAGCAGTTCTTC; CDR3 protein: CASSGSGNPYNEQFF; J gene: TRBJ2-1; D gene: TRBD2; clone size: NA; V gene: TRBV9
CDR3 DNA: TGTGCCAGTAGAGACCCTGGGGACAGCTACACTGAAGCTTTCTTT; CDR3 protein: CASRDPGDSYTEAFF; J gene: TRBJ1-1; D gene: TRBD1; clone size: NA; V gene: TRBV19
CDR3 DNA: TGCGCCAGCAGCCAAGATATCCGGGGGACCTATGGCTACACCTTC; CDR3 protein: CASSQDIRGTYGYTF; J gene: TRBJ1-2; D gene: NA; clone size: NA; V gene: TRBV4-1
CDR3 DNA: TGTGCCAGCAGTTCCCCGGGGACTAGCGGCAGCAATGAGCAGTTCTTC; CDR3 protein: CASSSPGTSGSNEQFF; J gene: TRBJ2-1; D gene: TRBD2; clone size: NA; V gene: TRBV6-6
CDR3 DNA: TGCGCCAGCACGGCGGCAGGGTACGAGCAGTACTTC; CDR3 protein: CASTAAGYEQYF; J gene: TRBJ2-7; D gene: NA; clone size: NA; V gene: TRBV10-2
CDR3 DNA: TGTGCCATCACCCCGGGATCGCAGTACTATGGCTACACCTTC; CDR3 protein: CAITPGSQYYGYTF; J gene: TRBJ1-2; D gene: NA; clone size: few; V gene: TRBV10-3
CDR3 DNA: TGTGCCAGCAGTTACCCCGGACAGGGGAGAGCTTTCTTT; CDR3 protein: CASSYPGQGRAFF; J gene: TRBJ1-1; D gene: TRBD1; clone size: NA; V gene: TRBV6-5
CDR3 DNA: TGCGCCAGCAGCTGGACAGGTAGTGACACTGAAGCTTTCTTT; CDR3 protein: CASSWTGSDTEAFF; J gene: TRBJ1-1; D gene: TRBD1; clone size: NA; V gene: TRBV5-1
CDR3 DNA: TGTGCCAGCAGCCCACGAGGGAAGACTAATGAAAAACTGTTTTTT; CDR3 protein: CASSPRGKTNEKLFF; J gene: TRBJ1-4; D gene: NA; clone size: NA; V gene: TRBV9
CDR3 DNA: TGTGCCAGCAGTGCCACAGGGGGTTGGCGGGAAAAACTGTTTTTT; CDR3 protein: CASSATGGWREKLFF; J gene: TRBJ1-4; D gene: TRBD1; clone size: NA; V gene: TRBV25-1
CDR3 DNA: TGCGCCAGCAGCTTGGAATGGACAGGGGTGGGTTCACCCCTCCACTTT; CDR3 protein: CASSLEWTGVGSPLHF; J gene: TRBJ1-6; D gene: TRBD1; clone size: NA; V gene: TRBV5-1
CDR3 DNA: TGTGCCAGCAGCCCAGGGGGTGGCACAGATACGCAGTATTTT; CDR3 protein: CASSPGGGTDTQYF; J gene: TRBJ2-3; D gene: TRBD1; clone size: NA; V gene: TRBV7-9
CDR3 DNA: TGCGCCAGCAGTGAGAGGGGACAAAACCAGGGCGAGCAGTACTTC; CDR3 protein: CASSERGQNQGEQYF; J gene: TRBJ2-7; D gene: NA; clone size: NA; V gene: TRBV10-1
CDR3 DNA: TGCGCCAGCAGCCTGGGGGGACAGGGCTATTACGAGCAGTACTTC; CDR3 protein: CASSLGGQGYYEQYF; J gene: TRBJ2-7; D gene: TRBD1; clone size: NA; V gene: TRBV5-1
CDR3 DNA: TGTGCCAGTAGTCCACAGGGGGGGGGCTACACCTTC; CDR3 protein: CASSPQGGGYTF; J gene: TRBJ1-2; D gene: TRBD1; clone size: NA; V gene: TRBV19
CDR3 DNA: TGTGCCTTTATCACAGATACGCAGTATTTT; CDR3 protein: CAFITDTQYF; J gene: TRBJ2-3; D gene: NA; clone size: NA; V gene: TRBV30
CDR3 DNA: TGTGCCAGCAGCCGACAGACTTATAGCAATCAGCCCCAGCATTTT; CDR3 protein: CASSRQTYSNQPQHF; J gene: TRBJ1-5; D gene: NA; clone size: few; V gene: TRBV28
CDR3 DNA: TGTGCCAGCAGCGGAGGGGCCGTGGGGTTTCGGAAGACCCAGTACTTC; CDR3 protein: CASSGGAVGFRKTQYF; J gene: TRBJ2-5; D gene: NA; clone size: once; V gene: TRBV5-8
CDR3 DNA: TGTGCCAGCAGCTGGCCCCTGTCCGTAGGCTACACCTTC; CDR3 protein: CASSWPLSVGYTF; J gene: TRBJ1-2; D gene: NA; clone size: NA; V gene: TRBV11-3
CDR3 DNA: TGTGCCATTCCTTATGCGGGGAGAACAGATACGCAGTATTTT; CDR3 protein: CAIPYAGRTDTQYF; J gene: TRBJ2-3; D gene: NA; clone size: NA; V gene: TRBV2
CDR3 DNA: TGCGCCAGCAGCCAACGAGAGGCGAGGGGGCACCAGAACACTGAAGCTTTCTTT; CDR3 protein: CASSQREARGHQNTEAFF; J gene: TRBJ1-1; D gene: TRBD1; clone size: NA; V gene: TRBV4-1
CDR3 DNA: TGTGCCAGCAGCGTAGGCGGATACACAGATACGCAGTATTTT; CDR3 protein: CASSVGGYTDTQYF; J gene: TRBJ2-3; D gene: NA; clone size: NA; V gene: TRBV9
CDR3 DNA: TGTGCCAGCAGCTCCCAGGCGAGGGTCGGTTACGAGCAGTACTTC; CDR3 protein: CASSSQARVGYEQYF; J gene: TRBJ2-7; D gene: NA; clone size: NA; V gene: TRBV21-1
CDR3 DNA: TGTGCCATCAGTGATGACAGGGCCTATGGCTACACCTTC; CDR3 protein: CAISDDRAYGYTF; J gene: TRBJ1-2; D gene: TRBD1; clone size: NA; V gene: TRBV10-3
CDR3 DNA: TGCGCCAGCTCCCCGGGACAGGGCTTCTACACCTTC; CDR3 protein: CASSPGQGFYTF; J gene: TRBJ1-2; D gene: TRBD1; clone size: NA; V gene: TRBV10-1
CDR3 DNA: TGTGCCAGTAGTATCGGTGCGGTAGTTAACTATGGCTACACCTTC; CDR3 protein: CASSIGAVVNYGYTF; J gene: TRBJ1-2; D gene: NA; clone size: NA; V gene: TRBV19
CDR3 DNA: TGCGCCAGCAGTTCGGACAGAACCTCTGGAAACACCATATATTTT; CDR3 protein: CASSSDRTSGNTIYF; J gene: TRBJ1-3; D gene: NA; clone size: few; V gene: TRBV10-1
CDR3 DNA: TGTGCCAGCTCACAGGGGACAGGGACCTATCAGACCCAGTACTTC; CDR3 protein: CASSQGTGTYQTQYF; J gene: TRBJ2-5; D gene: TRBD1; clone size: NA; V gene: TRBV18
CDR3 DNA: TGCGCCAGCAGCTTCGGTCTGAACACTGAAGCTTTCTTT; CDR3 protein: CASSFGLNTEAFF; J gene: TRBJ1-1; D gene: NA; clone size: NA; V gene: TRBV5-1
CDR3 DNA: TGTGCCAGTAGTGGAGGAGGGACAGGGAGAAACATTCAGTACTTC; CDR3 protein: CASSGGGTGRNIQYF; J gene: TRBJ2-4; D gene: TRBD1; clone size: NA; V gene: TRBV19
CDR3 DNA: TGTGCCAGCAGCCAAGATTACAGGGGGACTCAGCCCCAGCATTTT; CDR3 protein: CASSQDYRGTQPQHF; J gene: TRBJ1-5; D gene: TRBD1; clone size: NA; V gene: TRBV4-2
CDR3 DNA: TGTGCCAGCAGGACTCCTGGAAACACCATATATTTT; CDR3 protein: CASRTPGNTIYF; J gene: TRBJ1-3; D gene: NA; clone size: NA; V gene: TRBV6-5
CDR3 DNA: TGTGCCAGCTCACCCGGGACAGGGAACACTGAAGCTTTCTTT; CDR3 protein: CASSPGTGNTEAFF; J gene: TRBJ1-1; D gene: TRBD1; clone size: NA; V gene: TRBV18
CDR3 DNA: TGCAGCGTTGAGCCGGGACAGGGGTACCAAGAGACCCAGTACTTC; CDR3 protein: CSVEPGQGYQETQYF; J gene: TRBJ2-5; D gene: TRBD1; clone size: NA; V gene: TRBV29-1
CDR3 DNA: TGTGCCATCAGATCGGACAGGTCCTACAATGAGCAGTTCTTC; CDR3 protein: CAIRSDRSYNEQFF; J gene: TRBJ2-1; D gene: TRBD1; clone size: NA; V gene: TRBV10-3
CDR3 DNA: TGTGCCAGCAGCGTGGGGCGGGGGGGCTACGAGCAGTACTTC; CDR3 protein: CASSVGRGGYEQYF; J gene: TRBJ2-7; D gene: TRBD2; clone size: NA; V gene: TRBV9
CDR3 DNA: TGTGCCAGCAGCTTGACCGGACAGGGGGGTCGTAAGGTCTATGGCTACACCTTC; CDR3 protein: CASSLTGQGGRKVYGYTF; J gene: TRBJ1-2; D gene: TRBD1; clone size: NA; V gene: TRBV7-8
CDR3 DNA: TGTGCCAGCAGCTTATATAGCCCTGGGGCCAACGTCCTGACTTTC; CDR3 protein: CASSLYSPGANVLTF; J gene: TRBJ2-6; D gene: NA; clone size: NA; V gene: TRBV13
CDR3 DNA: TGTGCCAGCAGCTTATACGGGACAGGTCGGGATGGCTACACCTTC; CDR3 protein: CASSLYGTGRDGYTF; J gene: TRBJ1-2; D gene: TRBD1; clone size: few; V gene: TRBV7-2
CDR3 DNA: TGTGCCAGTAGTATAGCAGGGTTGGGAACTAATGAAAAACTGTTTTTT; CDR3 protein: CASSIAGLGTNEKLFF; J gene: TRBJ1-4; D gene: NA; clone size: NA; V gene: TRBV19
CDR3 DNA: TGTGCCAGCATGTGGGGGGAGAGCACAGATACGCAGTATTTT; CDR3 protein: CASMWGESTDTQYF; J gene: TRBJ2-3; D gene: NA; clone size: once; V gene: TRBV6-5
CDR3 DNA: TGTGCCAGCAGCCCCGGGACTAGCGAGTCCAATGAGCAGTTCTTC; CDR3 protein: CASSPGTSESNEQFF; J gene: TRBJ2-1; D gene: TRBD2; clone size: NA; V gene: TRBV28
CDR3 DNA: TGCGCCAGCAGCGTGGACAGGGGATTGGACGAGCAGTACTTC; CDR3 protein: CASSVDRGLDEQYF; J gene: TRBJ2-7; D gene: TRBD1; clone size: NA; V gene: TRBV5-1
CDR3 DNA: TGCGCCAGCAGCTTGCAGCTAGTGTCGGGGGAGCTGTTTTTT; CDR3 protein: CASSLQLVSGELFF; J gene: TRBJ2-2; D gene: NA; clone size: NA; V gene: TRBV5-1
CDR3 DNA: TGTGCCAGCAGCTTGGTTGAGGCGGCAGCTAACTATGGCTACACCTTC; CDR3 protein: CASSLVEAAANYGYTF; J gene: TRBJ1-2; D gene: NA; clone size: NA; V gene: TRBV5-6
CDR3 DNA: TGCGCCAGCAGGAATCAGGGGGCGGAAGAGCAGTACTTC; CDR3 protein: CASRNQGAEEQYF; J gene: TRBJ2-7; D gene: TRBD1; clone size: NA; V gene: TRBV5-1
CDR3 DNA: TGTGCCAGCAGCTCTAGGGCAGGGGGCGCTGGGGCCAACGTCCTGACTTTC; CDR3 protein: CASSSRAGGAGANVLTF; J gene: TRBJ2-6; D gene: TRBD1; clone size: NA; V gene: TRBV7-6